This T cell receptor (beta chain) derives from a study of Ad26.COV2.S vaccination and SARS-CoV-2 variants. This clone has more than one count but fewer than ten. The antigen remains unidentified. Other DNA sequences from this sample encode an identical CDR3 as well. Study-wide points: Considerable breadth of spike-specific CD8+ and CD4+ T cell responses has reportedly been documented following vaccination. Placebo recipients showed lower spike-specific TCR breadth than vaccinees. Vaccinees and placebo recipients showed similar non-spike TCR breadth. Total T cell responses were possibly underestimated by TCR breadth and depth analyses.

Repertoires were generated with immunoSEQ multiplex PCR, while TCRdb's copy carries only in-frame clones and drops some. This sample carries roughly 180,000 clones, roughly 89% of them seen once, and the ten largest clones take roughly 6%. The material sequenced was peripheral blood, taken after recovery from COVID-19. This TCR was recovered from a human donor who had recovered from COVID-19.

CDR3 DNA: TGTGCCAGCAGTTTGGGGGAAAAACTGTTTTTT. It is translated as CASSLGEKLFF. The chain employs TRBV12-3 or TRBV12-4 and TRBJ1-4; D call uncertain. This CDR3 has 11 residues. Trimming pared 3 bases from V and 8 bases from J, leaving 4 bases between.